This T cell receptor (beta chain) was found in a study of CD8+ T cells in alopecia areata. Study-wide context: Using the percentage of affected scalp area, treated patients' severity was scored. Study results and caveats: With patients, TCR sharing proved less clear than in mice, a difference possibly related to HLA. In lesional scalp, particularly from alopecia totalis/universalis, clonality was higher than in normal scalp.

V lost 0 bases and J lost 8, with 8 bases in between. Germline V gene sequence: CDR1 SGDLS, CDR2 YYNGEE. The CDR3 spans 12 residues. On this clone itself: Its matching antigen is unknown.

Sequencing used cDNA as its template, made by extracting RNA and reverse transcribing it. This table comes from immunoSEQ multiplex PCR, and its TCRdb copy is limited to in-frame clones, with some not included. The sample holds around 190,000 clones, 64% seen once. Treatment specified: oral pan-JAK inhibitor, 5-10 mg twice daily. PBMC-derived CD4+ and CD8+ T cells were sorted. The chain links TRBV9 to TRBJ1-2; D is possibly TRBD1 (5 bases). The sequencing here drew on CD4+ T cells sorted from blood, taken at week 4, from a patient treated with tofacitinib. This receptor was obtained from a human donor with alopecia areata. CDR3 in DNA: TGTGCCAGCAGCGTAGTAAGGGGCGGCTACACCTTC. This encodes CASSVVRGGYTF.